This is a list of T cell receptor beta chains from one sample in a study of T cell responses to AZD1222 COVID-19 vaccine. TCRdb's copy holds only in-frame clones and misses some; the assay was immunoSEQ multiplex PCR. This sample has 150,000 or so clones, with about 90% found just once. Here the sequenced sample was peripheral blood, taken on day 0 of AZD1222 vaccination. The receptors come from an adult in good health. Each CDR3 is given with its conserved first and last residue. The D gene is left open where the match is weak. Only some rows state a clone size, as once, few, many or a class for expanded clones.

len | d_gene | j_gene | abundance | v_gene | CDR3aa | CDR3nt
16 | TRBD2 | TRBJ2-2 | - | TRBV19 | CATGGLAGLNTGELFF | TGTGCCACCGGGGGACTAGCGGGACTCAACACCGGGGAGCTGTTTTTT
14 | TRBD1 | TRBJ1-2 | once | TRBV25-1 | CASSGLGTAYGYTF | TGTGCCAGCAGTGGCCTCGGGACAGCCTATGGCTACACCTTC
18 | TRBD2 | TRBJ2-2 | - | TRBV6-2/TRBV6-3 | CASSLSGTSGRSSGELFF | TGTGCCAGCAGTTTATCCGGGACTAGCGGGAGATCTAGCGGGGAGCTGTTTTTT
15 | - | TRBJ1-4 | - | TRBV5-8 | CASSLYGISGEKLFF | TGTGCCAGCAGCTTGTACGGCATCTCGGGTGAAAAACTGTTTTTT
15 | TRBD2 | TRBJ2-7 | - | TRBV27 | CASSRGLAGPYEQYF | TGTGCCAGCAGTCGGGGACTAGCAGGGCCCTACGAGCAGTACTTC
15 | TRBD2 | TRBJ2-5 | - | TRBV19 | CASRPGLAGVETQYF | TGTGCCAGTAGGCCGGGACTAGCGGGAGTGGAGACCCAGTACTTC
13 | - | TRBJ1-6 | once | TRBV27 | CASSVTGNSPLHF | TGTGCCAGCAGCGTTACAGGGAATTCACCCCTCCACTTT
15 | TRBD1 | TRBJ1-3 | - | TRBV4-1 | CASSQGQGGGNTIYF | TGCGCCAGCAGCCAAGGACAGGGGGGAGGAAACACCATATATTTT
19 | TRBD2 | TRBJ2-3 | - | TRBV28 | CASTLLETGTSGRAGTQYF | TGTGCCAGCACCCTGCTAGAAACTGGGACTAGCGGGAGGGCTGGTACGCAGTATTTT
20 | TRBD2 | TRBJ2-3 | - | TRBV12-5 | CASGLFGEDSAGRPADTQYF | TGTGCTAGTGGTTTGTTTGGCGAGGATTCAGCGGGGAGGCCCGCGGATACGCAGTATTTT
15 | - | TRBJ1-1 | - | TRBV11-1 | CASSPRAGRGTEAFF | TGTGCCAGCAGCCCCCGGGCCGGCCGGGGCACTGAAGCTTTCTTT
13 | - | TRBJ2-2 | - | TRBV19 | CAVRDNWDRELFF | TGTGCCGTTAGGGACAATTGGGACCGGGAGCTGTTTTTT
15 | - | TRBJ1-6 | - | TRBV10-3 | CAIKGGSSYNSPLHF | TGTGCCATCAAAGGTGGGAGCTCCTATAATTCACCCCTCCACTTT
14 | - | TRBJ2-5 | - | TRBV6-2/TRBV6-3 | CASSYSTRGETQYF | TGTGCCAGCAGTTACTCGACTAGGGGGGAGACCCAGTACTTC